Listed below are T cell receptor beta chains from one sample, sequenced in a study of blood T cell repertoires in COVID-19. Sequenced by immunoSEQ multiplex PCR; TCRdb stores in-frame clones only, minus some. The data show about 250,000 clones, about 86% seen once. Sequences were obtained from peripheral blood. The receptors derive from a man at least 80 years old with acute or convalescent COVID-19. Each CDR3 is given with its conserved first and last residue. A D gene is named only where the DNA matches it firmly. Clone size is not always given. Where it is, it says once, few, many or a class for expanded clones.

CDR3nt: TGTGCCAGCAGCCCAGACGGACTAGTTCGGTCCGAGCAGTACTTC; CDR3aa: CASSPDGLVRSEQYF; d_gene: TRBD2; abundance: .; v_gene: TRBV11-2; j_gene: TRBJ2-7
CDR3nt: TGTGCCAGCAGCTGGTTGGGGGGTGGCAATCAGCCCCAGCATTTT; CDR3aa: CASSWLGGGNQPQHF; d_gene: .; abundance: .; v_gene: TRBV7-8; j_gene: TRBJ1-5
CDR3nt: TGTGCCACCAGTGAACAGGGCTATGGCTACACCTTC; CDR3aa: CATSEQGYGYTF; d_gene: .; abundance: once; v_gene: TRBV24-1; j_gene: TRBJ1-2
CDR3nt: TGCAGTGCTAGTCAGACAGGGGTCCTGCGCAGGGCTTTCTTT; CDR3aa: CSASQTGVLRRAFF; d_gene: TRBD1; abundance: .; v_gene: TRBV20-1; j_gene: TRBJ1-1
CDR3nt: TGTGCCAGCACGGGACTAGTGGGGGAGACCCAGTACTTC; CDR3aa: CASTGLVGETQYF; d_gene: TRBD2; abundance: .; v_gene: TRBV12-3/TRBV12-4; j_gene: TRBJ2-5
CDR3nt: TGTGCCAGCAGTCCCAGGACAGGATCTGGGGCCAACGTCCTGACTTTC; CDR3aa: CASSPRTGSGANVLTF; d_gene: TRBD1; abundance: .; v_gene: TRBV6-6; j_gene: TRBJ2-6
CDR3nt: TGTGCCAGCAGTCTTCTAGGACAGGGGTTAGAGACCCAGTACTTC; CDR3aa: CASSLLGQGLETQYF; d_gene: TRBD1; abundance: .; v_gene: TRBV4-2; j_gene: TRBJ2-5
CDR3nt: TGTGCCAGCAAGCGGACAGAAACCCTTGAAGCTTTCTTT; CDR3aa: CASKRTETLEAFF; d_gene: .; abundance: .; v_gene: TRBV7-8; j_gene: TRBJ1-1
CDR3nt: TGTGCCAGTAGTATAGGGGGCGGGCCCCAGCATTTT; CDR3aa: CASSIGGGPQHF; d_gene: .; abundance: .; v_gene: TRBV19; j_gene: TRBJ1-5
CDR3nt: TGTGCCAGCAGCGCGACTAGCGGGGGGGTTTCGGGTACGCAGTATTTT; CDR3aa: CASSATSGGVSGTQYF; d_gene: TRBD2; abundance: .; v_gene: TRBV11-2; j_gene: TRBJ2-3
CDR3nt: TGTGCCAGCTCACCCGGGACTACGAATGAAAAACTGTTTTTT; CDR3aa: CASSPGTTNEKLFF; d_gene: .; abundance: .; v_gene: TRBV18; j_gene: TRBJ1-4
CDR3nt: TGTGCCAGCAGTTCGCAGAGGCAGCCCCAGCATTTT; CDR3aa: CASSSQRQPQHF; d_gene: .; abundance: .; v_gene: TRBV28; j_gene: TRBJ1-5
CDR3nt: TGTGCCAGCAGACAGGGTGGGAACACTGAAGCTTTCTTT; CDR3aa: CASRQGGNTEAFF; d_gene: .; abundance: .; v_gene: TRBV6-5; j_gene: TRBJ1-1
CDR3nt: TGTGCCAGCTCACCGCGCGGTACCGACGAGCAGTACTTC; CDR3aa: CASSPRGTDEQYF; d_gene: .; abundance: .; v_gene: TRBV18; j_gene: TRBJ2-7